What follows are 21 T cell receptor beta chains derived from one specimen sequenced in a study of cytomegalovirus exposure and HLA in healthy donors. Vbeta (60) and Jbeta (13) primers were used in the PCR. Clones were read by immunoSEQ multiplex PCR, and TCRdb kept only the in-frame ones, dropping some. Found here are 130,000 or so clones, around 67% of them singletons; the top ten hold roughly 2%. The sample consisted of PBMCs. Receptor source: a woman aged 40-49 years in good health and CMV-seropositive.

The chain employs TRBV27 and TRBJ2-7, with 9 bases lining up with TRBD2. The V segment lost 5 bases and the J segment 3 bases; nucleotides outside the gene matches: 5. Germline V lookup: CDR1 MNHEY, CDR2 SMNVEV (reference sequence). This CDR3 is built from 14 residues. The CDR3 coding sequence is TGTGCCAGCAGTCCTCGGACTAGCGACTACGAGCAGTACTTC. Translating gives CASSPRTSDYEQYF.

A few counts support this clone. The junction differs from germline at one of its ends, possibly a read error. The chain recombines TRBV4-2 with TRBJ1-4; D perhaps matches TRBD1 (6 bases). The CDR3 is 10 residues long. Germline V CDR1 and CDR2: LGHNA, YNFKEQ. The CDR3 DNA reads as TGTGCCAGCGTCTCGAGGGGGTGTCAATTT. As protein: CASVSRGCQF.

The genes are TRBV30 and TRBJ2-5, with 8 bases that match TRBD2. The germline CDR1 and CDR2 sequences are GTSNPN and SVGIG (reference sequence). V shed 2 bases, J shed 9 bases, and the junction held 2 bases outside the gene matches. The CDR3 totals 11 residues. DNA for the CDR3: TGTGCCTGGAGTACGGGGGGGCCCCAGTACTTC. Translated: CAWSTGGPQYF.

This clone has just a few counts. The chain has TRBV19 and TRBJ2-7, with unresolved D. This CDR3 spans 15 amino acids. CDR1 is LNHDA, CDR2 SQIVND, per germline (reference sequence). V lost 5 bases and J 3 bases, leaving 17 bases between the germline ends. CDR3 DNA sequence: TGTGCCAGTAGTCCCATCGGAGTCCTGGGCTACGAGCAGTACTTC. It specifies CASSPIGVLGYEQYF.

The gene calls are TRBV6-6 and TRBJ1-6; a weak D match, TRBD1 (5 bases). This CDR3 has 14 amino acids. Germline CDR1 is MNHNY and CDR2 is SVGAGI (reference sequence). The V end was cut by 6 bases, the J end by 9 bases, with 15 bases between. The CDR3 reads CASSLGGQSSPLHF. CDR3 coding DNA: TGTGCCAGCAGCCTGGGGGGTCAGAGTTCACCCCTCCACTTT.

Concerning this clone: The sample has other DNA sequences that encode this CDR3 too. The rearrangement links TRBV28 to TRBJ2-1; D might be TRBD2 (9 bases). This CDR3 spans 19 amino acids. The ends were cut back, 5 bases at V and 7 bases at J, with 30 bases in the middle. CDR1 is MDHEN and CDR2 is SYDVKM in the germline V gene. The CDR3 nucleotides are TGTGCCAGCAGTCCGACAGGGGTTGGGGCGGGAGGGGCTAAGAATGAGCAGTTCTTC. Its protein product is CASSPTGVGAGGAKNEQFF.

This clone occurred a few times. The rearrangement joins TRBV11-1 to TRBJ2-1; D is possibly TRBD2 (6 bases). The CDR3 is 15 amino acids. V lost 5 bases and J lost 10, with 21 bases in between. Germline V gives CDR1 SGHAT, CDR2 FQDESV (reference sequence). CDR3 nucleotides: TGTGCCAGCAGCCCCCGACTAGTCAGGTTTCAGGAGCAGTTCTTC. This codes for CASSPRLVRFQEQFF.

The rearrangement joins TRBV7-8 to TRBJ1-1; a possible D gene is TRBD1 (5 bases). The CDR3 is 14 amino acids. Germline CDR1 and CDR2: SGHVS and FQNEAQ. Trimming stripped 5 bases from V and 1 base from J, with 11 bases between. CDR3 in amino acids: CASSVPGGNTEAFF. CDR3 nucleotide sequence: TGTGCCAGCAGCGTACCGGGGGGGAACACTGAAGCTTTCTTT.

The CDR3: CASSPGTSAASEQFF. In DNA form, the CDR3 reads TGCGCCAGCAGCCCCGGGACTAGCGCCGCCAGTGAGCAGTTCTTC. V gene TRBV5-1 combines with J gene TRBJ2-1; 10 positions agree with TRBD2. The CDR3 covers 15 residues. Germline V gene lookup returns CDR1 SGHRS and CDR2 YFSETQ. V gave up 4 bases and J gave up 9 bases; unmatched junction bases: 10.

The chain combines TRBV7-6 with TRBJ2-3; 10 bases are shared with TRBD2. Germline V lookup: CDR1 SGHVS, CDR2 FNYEAQ. The V gene end was trimmed by 3 bases and the J gene end by 4 bases; junction bases not matched to a gene: 7. This CDR3 region has 16 residues. Here the CDR3 DNA reads TGTGCCAGCAGCTTTATGACTGGACTAGCGGCAGATACGCAGTATTTT. It translates to CASSFMTGLAADTQYF.

The J gene is TRBJ2-7, the V gene TRBV6-6, with 9 positions matching TRBD2. The CDR3 extends over 16 amino acids. Unmatched junction bases numbered 9, after V lost 6 bases and J lost 0 bases. Per germline, CDR1 MNHNY and CDR2 SVGAGI (reference sequence). CDR3 in amino acids: CASSNSGGASSYEQYF. The CDR3 DNA follows: TGTGCCAGCAGCAATAGCGGGGGCGCTAGCTCCTACGAGCAGTACTTC.

The genes are TRBV27 and TRBJ2-1; a weak D match, TRBD2 (6 bases). The germline V and J ends were trimmed by 3 bases and 0 bases, with 9 bases remaining between them. The CDR3 runs 15 residues. Germline CDR1 and CDR2: MNHEY and SMNVEV (reference sequence). CDR3 amino acids: CASSFAGGSYNEQFF. The CDR3 bases are TGTGCCAGCAGTTTCGCCGGGGGCTCCTACAATGAGCAGTTCTTC.

CDR3 amino acids: CAIRATGVNTEAFF. CDR3 nucleotides: TGTGCCATCAGGGCGACAGGAGTGAACACTGAAGCTTTCTTT. This chain uses TRBV10-3 with TRBJ1-1, with D perhaps TRBD1 (6 bases). Germline CDR1 reads ENHRY; CDR2 reads SYGVKD. The ends were cut back, 6 bases at V and 0 bases at J, with 11 bases in the middle. The CDR3 has 14 residues.

This chain uses TRBV7-8 with TRBJ1-5, with TRBD1 as a possible D gene (5 bases). This CDR3 has 16 amino acids. Germline V lookup: CDR1 SGHVS, CDR2 FQNEAQ. Trimming pared 4 bases from V and 0 bases from J, leaving 13 bases between. In DNA form, the CDR3 reads TGTGCCAGCAGCTCCGACAGAATTCATAGCAATCAGCCCCAGCATTTT. Encoded protein: CASSSDRIHSNQPQHF.

The table lists this clone with a few counts. The chain recombines TRBV28 with TRBJ1-2; 9 bases align to TRBD1. CDR1 is MDHEN and CDR2 is SYDVKM in the germline V gene. CDR3 length: 15 residues. The junction had 6 bases not matched to a gene; V was cut back by 3 bases and J by 4 bases. The CDR3 protein is CASSFRVTGGYGYTF. Written as DNA, the CDR3 is TGTGCCAGCAGTTTTCGGGTGACAGGGGGCTATGGCTACACCTTC.

The chain joins TRBV5-1 to TRBJ2-7; a weak D match, TRBD1 (6 bases). Germline loops: CDR1 SGHRS, CDR2 YFSETQ. The CDR3 covers 14 residues. V shed 2 bases and J shed 6 bases, with 15 bases lying between them. DNA for the CDR3: TGCGCCAGCAGCTTCGCCCTGGCAGGGGTCGAGCAGTACTTC. Translation gives CASSFALAGVEQYF.

The chain couples TRBV30 to TRBJ2-2; 8 nucleotides match TRBD1. The CDR3 has 15 residues. V trimming: 2 bases; J trimming: 0 bases; junction bases outside the gene matches: 2. CDR1 is GTSNPN and CDR2 is SVGIG in the germline V gene (reference sequence). CDR3 DNA sequence: TGTGCCTGGAGTTCAGGGGGCCCGAACACCGGGGAGCTGTTTTTT. Encoded protein: CAWSSGGPNTGELFF.

V is TRBV27 and J is TRBJ2-1, with 7 nucleotides matching TRBD2. CDR3 length: 16 amino acids. Germline V gene lookup returns CDR1 MNHEY and CDR2 SMNVEV (reference sequence). The junction had 5 bases not matched to a gene; V was cut back by 3 bases and J by 0 bases. The CDR3 bases are TGTGCCAGCAGTTTTTGGCGGGGGACCTCCTACAATGAGCAGTTCTTC. Its translation: CASSFWRGTSYNEQFF.

V and J are TRBV18 and TRBJ2-1; 10 nucleotides match TRBD1. The CDR3 is made up of 15 amino acids. V lost 6 bases, J lost 6 bases, and 8 bases stayed unmatched. Looked up from germline, CDR1 is KGHSH and CDR2 is LQKENI. CDR3 sequence: CASSQTRTGGNEQFF. The CDR3 nucleotides read TGTGCCAGCTCTCAAACGAGGACAGGGGGCAATGAGCAGTTCTTC.

This chain uses TRBV5-4 with TRBJ2-7; 10 bases fit TRBD2. V lost 0 bases and J lost 2; bases outside the gene matches: 8. The CDR3 spans 17 residues. Germline assignment: CDR1 SGHNT and CDR2 YYREEE (reference sequence). In nucleotides, the CDR3 is TGTGCCAGCAGCTTGGAGGGTGGGAGCGGGAGGGCCTACGAGCAGTACTTC. Protein: CASSLEGGSGRAYEQYF.

This rearrangement joins TRBV28 to TRBJ1-1; no clear D. V was trimmed by 1 base and J by 0 bases, leaving 9 bases between them. The germline V gene encodes CDR1 MDHEN and CDR2 SYDVKM. This CDR3 comprises 15 residues. The CDR3 DNA is TGTGCCAGCAGTTTATCAGCGCGGATGAACACTGAAGCTTTCTTT. Protein sequence: CASSLSARMNTEAFF.